This T cell receptor beta chain emerged from a study of blood T cell repertoires in COVID-19. Some clones are missing from TCRdb's copy, which holds only in-frame ones; the method was immunoSEQ multiplex PCR. The data show about 240,000 clones, with around 86% seen just once and less than 4% held by the top ten. This clone was seen a single time. This CDR3 has 15 residues. V lost 4 bases, J lost 3 bases, and 6 bases stayed unmatched. Germline V CDR1 and CDR2: SGHRS, YFSETQ. What was sequenced was PBMCs or T cells enriched from blood (not recorded which). The chain couples TRBV5-1 to TRBJ1-1; TRBD1 matches 10 bases. The TCR originated in a middle-aged woman with acute COVID-19. The CDR3 nucleotides read TGCGCCAGCAGCCAGGGACAGGGGATTGACACTGAAGCTTTCTTT. Translating it yields CASSQGQGIDTEAFF.